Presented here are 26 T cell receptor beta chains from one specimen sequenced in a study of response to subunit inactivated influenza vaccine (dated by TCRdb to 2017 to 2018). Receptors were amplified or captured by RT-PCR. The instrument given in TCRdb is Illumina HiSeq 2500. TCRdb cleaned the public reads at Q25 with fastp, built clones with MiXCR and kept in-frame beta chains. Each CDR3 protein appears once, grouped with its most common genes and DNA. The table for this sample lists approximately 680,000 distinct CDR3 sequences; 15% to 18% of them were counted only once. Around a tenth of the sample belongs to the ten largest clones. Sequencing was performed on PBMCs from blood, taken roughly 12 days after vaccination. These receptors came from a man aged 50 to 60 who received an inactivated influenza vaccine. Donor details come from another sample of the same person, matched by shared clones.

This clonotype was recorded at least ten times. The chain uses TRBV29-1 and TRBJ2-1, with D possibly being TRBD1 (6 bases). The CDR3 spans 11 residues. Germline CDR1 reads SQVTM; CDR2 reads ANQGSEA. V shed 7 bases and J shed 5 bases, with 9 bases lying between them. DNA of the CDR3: TGCAGCGGACAGGTGCACAATGAGCAGTTCTTC. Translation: CSGQVHNEQFF.

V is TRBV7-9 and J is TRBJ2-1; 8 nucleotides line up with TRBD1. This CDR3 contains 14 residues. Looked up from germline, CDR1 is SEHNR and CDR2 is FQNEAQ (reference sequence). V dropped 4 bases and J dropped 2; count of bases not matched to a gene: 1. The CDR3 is CASSWTGTYNEQFF. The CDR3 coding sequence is TGTGCCAGCAGCTGGACAGGGACCTACAATGAGCAGTTCTTC.

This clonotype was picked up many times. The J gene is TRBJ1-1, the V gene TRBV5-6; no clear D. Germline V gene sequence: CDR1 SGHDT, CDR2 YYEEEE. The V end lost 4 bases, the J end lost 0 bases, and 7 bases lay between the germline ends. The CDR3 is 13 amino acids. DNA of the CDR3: TGTGCCAGCAGCCCGACTATGAACACTGAAGCTTTCTTT. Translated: CASSPTMNTEAFF.

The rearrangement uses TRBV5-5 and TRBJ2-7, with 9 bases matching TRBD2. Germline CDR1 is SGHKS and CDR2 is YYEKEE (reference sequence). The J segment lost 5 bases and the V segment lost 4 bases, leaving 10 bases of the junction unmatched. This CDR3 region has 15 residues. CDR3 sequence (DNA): TGTGCCAGCAGCACTGGACTAGCGAGTTCCAACGAGCAGTACTTC. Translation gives CASSTGLASSNEQYF.

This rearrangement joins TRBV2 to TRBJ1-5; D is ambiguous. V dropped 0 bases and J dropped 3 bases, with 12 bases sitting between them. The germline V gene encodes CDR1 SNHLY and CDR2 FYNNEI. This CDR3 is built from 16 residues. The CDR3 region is CASSEAEVGFNQPQHF. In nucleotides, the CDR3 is TGTGCCAGCAGTGAAGCCGAAGTGGGATTCAATCAGCCCCAGCATTTT.

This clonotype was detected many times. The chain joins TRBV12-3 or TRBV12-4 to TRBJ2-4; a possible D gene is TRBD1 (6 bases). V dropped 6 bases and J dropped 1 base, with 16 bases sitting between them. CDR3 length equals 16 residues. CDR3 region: CASRGTTGTAKNIQYF. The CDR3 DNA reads TGTGCCAGCAGGGGGACCACAGGGACGGCCAAAAACATTCAGTACTTC.

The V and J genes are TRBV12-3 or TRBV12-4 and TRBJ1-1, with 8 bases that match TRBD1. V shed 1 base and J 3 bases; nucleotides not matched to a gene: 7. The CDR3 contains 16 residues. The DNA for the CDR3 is TGTGCCAGCAGTTTAGGGTCAGGGGGCTGGGACACTGAAGCTTTCTTT. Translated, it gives CASSLGSGGWDTEAFF.

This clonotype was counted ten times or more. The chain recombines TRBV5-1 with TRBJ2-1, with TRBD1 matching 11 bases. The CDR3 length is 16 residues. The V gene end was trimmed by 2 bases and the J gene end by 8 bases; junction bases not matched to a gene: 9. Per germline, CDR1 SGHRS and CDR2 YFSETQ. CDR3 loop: CASSLRLSGQGDEQFF. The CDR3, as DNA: TGCGCCAGCAGCTTAAGGTTATCGGGACAGGGGGATGAGCAGTTCTTC.

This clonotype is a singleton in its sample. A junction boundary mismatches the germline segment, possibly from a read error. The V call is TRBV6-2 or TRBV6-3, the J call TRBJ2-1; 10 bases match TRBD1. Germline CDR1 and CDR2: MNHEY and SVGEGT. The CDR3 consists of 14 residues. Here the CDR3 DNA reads TGTGCCAGCAGTTACTCCTCGACAGGGGGCTTTTCTTTGTTC. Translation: CASSYSSTGGFSLF.

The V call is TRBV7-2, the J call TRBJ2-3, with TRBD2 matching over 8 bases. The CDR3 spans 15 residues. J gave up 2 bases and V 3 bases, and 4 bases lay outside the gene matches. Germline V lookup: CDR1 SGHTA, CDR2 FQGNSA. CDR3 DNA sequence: TGTGCCAGCAGCTTTAGAGCGGGAGACACAGATACGCAGTATTTT. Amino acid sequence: CASSFRAGDTDTQYF.

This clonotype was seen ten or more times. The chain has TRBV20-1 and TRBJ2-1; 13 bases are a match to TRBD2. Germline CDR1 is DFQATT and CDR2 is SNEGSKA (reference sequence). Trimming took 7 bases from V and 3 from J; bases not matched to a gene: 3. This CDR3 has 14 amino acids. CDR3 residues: CSGGLAGVYNEQFF. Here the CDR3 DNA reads TGCAGTGGAGGACTAGCGGGAGTCTACAATGAGCAGTTCTTC.

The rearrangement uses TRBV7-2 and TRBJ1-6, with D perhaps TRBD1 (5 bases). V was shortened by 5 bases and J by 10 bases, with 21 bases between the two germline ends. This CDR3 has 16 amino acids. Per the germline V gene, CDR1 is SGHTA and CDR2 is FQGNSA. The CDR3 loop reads CASSRPPGSGRSPLHF. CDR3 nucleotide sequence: TGTGCCAGCAGCCGTCCGCCCGGCTCAGGGCGCTCACCCCTCCACTTT.

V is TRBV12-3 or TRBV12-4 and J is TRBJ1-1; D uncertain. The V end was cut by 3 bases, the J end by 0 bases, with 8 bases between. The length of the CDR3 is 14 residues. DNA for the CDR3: TGTGCCAGCAGTTTTCAGCGAATGAACACTGAAGCTTTCTTT. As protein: CASSFQRMNTEAFF.

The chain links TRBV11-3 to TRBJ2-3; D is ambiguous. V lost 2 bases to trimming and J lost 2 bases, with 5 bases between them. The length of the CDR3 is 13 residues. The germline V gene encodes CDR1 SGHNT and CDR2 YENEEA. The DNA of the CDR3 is TGTGCCAGCAGCTTACAGGTCACAGATACGCAGTATTTT. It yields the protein CASSLQVTDTQYF.

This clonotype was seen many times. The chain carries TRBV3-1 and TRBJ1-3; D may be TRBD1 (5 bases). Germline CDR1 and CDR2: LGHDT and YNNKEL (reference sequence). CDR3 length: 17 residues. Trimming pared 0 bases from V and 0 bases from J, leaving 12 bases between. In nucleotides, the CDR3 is TGTGCCAGCAGCCAAGATGTTTGGACAAGCTCTGGAAACACCATATATTTT. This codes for CASSQDVWTSSGNTIYF. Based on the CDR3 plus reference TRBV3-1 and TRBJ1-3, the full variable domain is DTAVSQTPKYLVTQMGNDKSIKCEQNLGHDTMYWYKQDSKKFLKIMFSYNNKELIINETVPNRFSPKSPDKAHLNLHINSLELGDSAVYFCASSQDVWTSSGNTIYFGEGSWLTVV.

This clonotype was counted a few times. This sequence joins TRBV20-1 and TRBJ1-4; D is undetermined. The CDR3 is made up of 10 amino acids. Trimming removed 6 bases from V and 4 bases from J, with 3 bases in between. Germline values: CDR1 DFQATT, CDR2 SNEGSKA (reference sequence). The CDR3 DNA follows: TGCAGTGCCAGTAATGAAAAACTGTTTTTT. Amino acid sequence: CSASNEKLFF.

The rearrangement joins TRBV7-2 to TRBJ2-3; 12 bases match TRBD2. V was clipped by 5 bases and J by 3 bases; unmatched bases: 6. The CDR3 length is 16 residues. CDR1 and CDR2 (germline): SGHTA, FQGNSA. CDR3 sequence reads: CASSIRTSGITDTQYF. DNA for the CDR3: TGTGCCAGCAGCATACGGACTAGCGGGATAACAGATACGCAGTATTTT. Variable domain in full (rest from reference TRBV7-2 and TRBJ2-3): GAGVSQSPSNKVTEKGKDVELRCDPISGHTALYWYRQSLGQGLEFLIYFQGNSAPDKSGLPSDRFSAERTGGSVSTLTIQRTQQEDSAVYLCASSIRTSGITDTQYFGPGTRLTVL.

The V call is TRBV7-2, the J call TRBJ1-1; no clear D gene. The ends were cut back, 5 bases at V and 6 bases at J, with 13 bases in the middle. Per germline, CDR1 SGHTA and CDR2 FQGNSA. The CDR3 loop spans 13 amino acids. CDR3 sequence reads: CASSPSLGSEAFF. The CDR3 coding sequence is TGTGCCAGCAGCCCCTCCCTGGGATCTGAAGCTTTCTTT.

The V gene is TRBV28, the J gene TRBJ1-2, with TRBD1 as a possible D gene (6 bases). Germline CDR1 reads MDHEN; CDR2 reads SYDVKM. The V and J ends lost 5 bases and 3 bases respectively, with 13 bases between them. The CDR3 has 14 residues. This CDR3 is CASSLAQGDYGYTF. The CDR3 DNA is TGTGCCAGCAGTCTTGCACAGGGTGACTATGGCTACACCTTC.

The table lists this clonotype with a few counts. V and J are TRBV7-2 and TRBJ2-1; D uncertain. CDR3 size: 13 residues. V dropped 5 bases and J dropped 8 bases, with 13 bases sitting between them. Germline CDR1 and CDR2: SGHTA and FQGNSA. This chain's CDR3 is CASSPGPRDEQFF. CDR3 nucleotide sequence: TGTGCCAGCAGCCCCGGGCCACGGGATGAGCAGTTCTTC. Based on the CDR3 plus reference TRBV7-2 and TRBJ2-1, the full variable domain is GAGVSQSPSNKVTEKGKDVELRCDPISGHTALYWYRQSLGQGLEFLIYFQGNSAPDKSGLPSDRFSAERTGGSVSTLTIQRTQQEDSAVYLCASSPGPRDEQFFGPGTRLTVL.

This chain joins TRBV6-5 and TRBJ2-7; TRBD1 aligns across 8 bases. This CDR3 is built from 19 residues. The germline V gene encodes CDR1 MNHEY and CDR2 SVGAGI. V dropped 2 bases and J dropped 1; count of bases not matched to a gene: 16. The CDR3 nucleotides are TGTGCCAGCAGTTACGCCCTCGCTCCAGGGGGCGCGGGATCCTACGAGCAGTACTTC. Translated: CASSYALAPGGAGSYEQYF.

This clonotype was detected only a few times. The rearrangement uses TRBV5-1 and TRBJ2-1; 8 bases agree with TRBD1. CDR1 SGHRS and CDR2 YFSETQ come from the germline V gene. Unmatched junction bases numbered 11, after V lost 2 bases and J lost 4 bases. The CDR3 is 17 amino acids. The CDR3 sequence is CASSLYTGTGLYNEQFF. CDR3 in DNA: TGCGCCAGCAGCTTATATACCGGGACAGGTCTTTACAATGAGCAGTTCTTC. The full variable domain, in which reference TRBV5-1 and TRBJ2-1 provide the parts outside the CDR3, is KAGVTQTPRYLIKTRGQQVTLSCSPISGHRSVSWYQQTPGQGLQFLFEYFSETQRNKGNFPGRFSGRQFSNSRSEMNVSTLELGDSALYLCASSLYTGTGLYNEQFFGPGTRLTVL.

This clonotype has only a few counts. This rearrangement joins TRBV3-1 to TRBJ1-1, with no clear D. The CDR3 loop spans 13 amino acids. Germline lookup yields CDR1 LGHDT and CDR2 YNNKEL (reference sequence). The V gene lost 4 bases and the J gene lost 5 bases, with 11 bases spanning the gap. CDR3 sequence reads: CASSPTGQTEAFF. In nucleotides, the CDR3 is TGTGCCAGCAGCCCGACTGGGCAAACTGAAGCTTTCTTT. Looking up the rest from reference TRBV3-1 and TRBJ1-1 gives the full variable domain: DTAVSQTPKYLVTQMGNDKSIKCEQNLGHDTMYWYKQDSKKFLKIMFSYNNKELIINETVPNRFSPKSPDKAHLNLHINSLELGDSAVYFCASSPTGQTEAFFGQGTRLTVV.

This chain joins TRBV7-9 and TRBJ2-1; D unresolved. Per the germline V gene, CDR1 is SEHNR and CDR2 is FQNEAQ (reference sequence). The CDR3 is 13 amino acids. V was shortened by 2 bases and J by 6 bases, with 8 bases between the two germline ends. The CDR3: CASSLLAVNEQFF. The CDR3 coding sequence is TGTGCCAGCAGCTTATTGGCCGTCAATGAGCAGTTCTTC.

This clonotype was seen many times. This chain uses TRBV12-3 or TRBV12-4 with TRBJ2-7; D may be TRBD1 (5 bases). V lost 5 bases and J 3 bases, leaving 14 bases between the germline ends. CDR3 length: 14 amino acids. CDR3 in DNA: TGTGCCAGCAGTCAACAGGATTGGCTCTACGAGCAGTACTTC. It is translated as CASSQQDWLYEQYF.

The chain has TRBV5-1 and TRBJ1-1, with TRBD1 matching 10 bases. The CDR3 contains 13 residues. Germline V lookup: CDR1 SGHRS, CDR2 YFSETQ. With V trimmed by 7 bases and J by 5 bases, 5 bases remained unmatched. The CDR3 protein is CASGRTGGTEAFF. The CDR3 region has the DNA TGCGCCAGCGGGAGGACAGGGGGGACTGAAGCTTTCTTT.